This is a list of T cell receptor beta chains from one sample in a study of early T cells in non-severe SARS-CoV-2 infection. In TCRdb, the 5' RACE reads were re-called with MiXCR into one record per CDR3 protein. The table lists nearly 70,000 distinct CDR3 sequences, 4.6% of them singletons. The input for sequencing was whole blood, taken at baseline. These receptors were obtained from an adult who was a healthcare worker with PCR-confirmed SARS-CoV-2 infection or an uninfected control (not recorded which). The donor label of this sample is uncertain. The CDR3 runs from the conserved cysteine through the conserved F or W. The D gene is left open where the match is weak. Size tells how often a clone was seen (once, few, many) or the class of an expanded clone, and some rows leave it out.

TRBV5-1	TRBJ2-2	many	13	NA	TGCGCCAGCAGCTCTAAAGGGTCCGGGGAGCTGTTTTTT	CASSSKGSGELFF
TRBV9	TRBJ2-2	many	16	TRBD1	TGTGCCAGCAGCGTAACGGGACAGGGGAACACCGGGGAGCTGTTTTTT	CASSVTGQGNTGELFF
TRBV7-6	TRBJ2-5	NA	19	NA	TGTGCCAGCAGCTTAGTAGAGCTCCACCGTGGGGGGCAGCAAGAGACCCAGTACTTC	CASSLVELHRGGQQETQYF
TRBV29-1	TRBJ2-1	many	13	TRBD2	TGCAGCGTTGAAGATGTGGGACTACCTGAGCAGTTCTTC	CSVEDVGLPEQFF
TRBV5-1	TRBJ2-2	many	15	TRBD1	TGCGCCAGCAGGCCGACAGGGGCGAACACCGGGGAGCTGTTTTTT	CASRPTGANTGELFF
TRBV12-3/TRBV12-4	TRBJ2-3	NA	15	NA	TGTGCCAGCAGTCGATCGGGGCAGGGGACAGATACGCAGTATTTT	CASSRSGQGTDTQYF
TRBV7-2	TRBJ2-3	NA	14	TRBD1	TGTGCCAGCAGCTTCCGACAGGGGTTAGATACGCAGTATTTT	CASSFRQGLDTQYF
TRBV5-1	TRBJ2-2	few	16	NA	TGCGCCAGCAGCTCCGCTCCACAGGCGAACACCGGGGAGCTGTTTTTT	CASSSAPQANTGELFF
TRBV11-3	TRBJ2-7	NA	14	NA	TGTGCCAGCAGCTTACAGGGAAGGCACTACGAGCAGTACTTC	CASSLQGRHYEQYF
TRBV4-1	TRBJ2-1	NA	12	NA	TGCGCCAGCCGAAGTACGCACAATGAGCAGTTCTTC	CASRSTHNEQFF
TRBV7-2	TRBJ2-1	many	15	NA	TGTGCCAGCATTCGGGGTGGGCTAGGCCCCGCCGAGCAGTTCTTC	CASIRGGLGPAEQFF
TRBV10-3	TRBJ1-1	NA	14	NA	TGTGCCATCAGTGAGTCGGGGGGCTACACTGAAGCTTTCTTT	CAISESGGYTEAFF
TRBV20-1	TRBJ2-3	many	14	NA	TGCAGTGCTGCCCTCATGGATAGCACAGATACGCAGTATTTT	CSAALMDSTDTQYF
TRBV2	TRBJ2-7	few	12	NA	TGTGCCAGCAGTAAGGAGGGGTACGAGCAGTACTTC	CASSKEGYEQYF
TRBV30	TRBJ2-3	NA	12	NA	TGTGCCTGGGACCCCCCCCCAGATACGCAGTATTTT	CAWDPPPDTQYF
TRBV11-2	TRBJ2-7	many	12	NA	TGTGCCAGCAGCTCACGTGTGGGTGAGCAGTACTTC	CASSSRVGEQYF
TRBV27	TRBJ2-7	NA	14	NA	TGTGCCAGCAGTTTGACTCCGGGACGGGACGAGCAGTACTTC	CASSLTPGRDEQYF
TRBV20-1	TRBJ2-1	many	18	TRBD2	TGCAGTGCTAGAGTATTGGGTTGGGCTAGCGGGAGGAACAATGAGCAGTTCTTC	CSARVLGWASGRNNEQFF
TRBV20-1	TRBJ2-7	many	15	NA	TGCAGTGCCACCCCTGGGGGATTAAGCTCCTACGAGCAGTACTTC	CSATPGGLSSYEQYF
TRBV20-1	TRBJ1-2	NA	13	NA	TGCAGTGCCCGACAGACCTTTAACTATGGCTACACCTTC	CSARQTFNYGYTF
TRBV10-1	TRBJ1-2	many	13	NA	TGCGCCAGCAGTGAGTCCACGGACTATGGCTACACCTTC	CASSESTDYGYTF
TRBV9	TRBJ1-4	NA	15	NA	TGTGCCAGCAGCCAAACAGGGACGGCTAATGAAAAACTGTTTTTT	CASSQTGTANEKLFF
TRBV4-2	TRBJ2-3	NA	19	NA	TGTGCCAGCAGCCTCCGCAGCGGAGAAAACATACAAGGCACAGATACGCAGTATTTT	CASSLRSGENIQGTDTQYF
TRBV11-1	TRBJ2-3	few	16	NA	TGTGCCAGCAGCTTAGCTCGTGCTAGCAGGATACATACGCAGTATTTT	CASSLARASRIHTQYF
TRBV7-8	TRBJ2-2	few	15	NA	TGTGCCAGCAGGGGAGGGACAGCGAACACCGGGGAGCTGTTTTTT	CASRGGTANTGELFF
TRBV5-1	TRBJ1-1	many	15	NA	TGCGCCAGCAGTAGCGGGAGGTCGGAGGGGACTGAAGCTTTCTTT	CASSSGRSEGTEAFF
TRBV20-1	TRBJ2-1	many	15	NA	TGCAGTGTTAGACCCCCCGGCAGGATTGCGGATGAGCAGTTCTTC	CSVRPPGRIADEQFF
TRBV21-1	TRBJ1-1	NA	17	NA	TGTGCCAGCAGGTCTTTTACCACCAGGGTCGAGCGCGCTGAAGCTTTCTTT	CASRSFTTRVERAEAFF